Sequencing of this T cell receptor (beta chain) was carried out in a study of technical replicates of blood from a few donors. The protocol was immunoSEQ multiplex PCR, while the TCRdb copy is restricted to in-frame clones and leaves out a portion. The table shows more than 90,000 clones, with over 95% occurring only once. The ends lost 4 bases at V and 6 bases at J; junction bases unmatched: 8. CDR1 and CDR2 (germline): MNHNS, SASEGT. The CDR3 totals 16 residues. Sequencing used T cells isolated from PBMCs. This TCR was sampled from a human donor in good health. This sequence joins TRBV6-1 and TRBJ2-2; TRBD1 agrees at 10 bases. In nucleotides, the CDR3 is TGTGCCAGCAGTGCCCCCGACAGGGGGCATTCCGGGGAGCTGTTTTTT. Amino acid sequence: CASSAPDRGHSGELFF.